Presented here are 13 T cell receptor beta chains from one specimen sequenced in a study of blood T cells in healthy people across ages. Alongside a J-beta primer mix, a sample-barcoded 5' primer served in a second PCR lasting roughly 6 to 11 cycles. TCRdb re-derived calls from the 5' RACE reads in MiXCR, one entry per CDR3 protein. This sample has more than 550,000 distinct CDR3 sequences, with 22% found just once. The sequenced sample was blood. The receptors derive from a man between 65 and 80 years old in good health.

The V and J genes are TRBV3-1 and TRBJ2-5, with 10 nucleotides matching TRBD2. V lost 4 bases, J lost 5 bases, and 4 bases stayed unmatched. The germline V gene has CDR1 LGHDT and CDR2 YNNKEL (reference sequence). The length of the CDR3 is 14 residues. The CDR3 DNA sequence: TGTGCCAGCAGCCCCCTAGCGGGGGTCGAGACCCAGTACTTC. It specifies CASSPLAGVETQYF.

The chain carries TRBV3-1 and TRBJ2-5, with unresolved D. CDR3 length equals 11 residues. The V end lost 10 bases, the J end lost 3 bases, and 9 bases lay between the germline ends. Per germline, CDR1 LGHDT and CDR2 YNNKEL (reference sequence). The CDR3 sequence: CATRLEETQYF. The CDR3 bases are TGTGCCACACGACTTGAAGAGACCCAGTACTTC.

This chain links TRBV7-2 with TRBJ2-1; tentative D call: TRBD1 (6 bases). The J call may be faulty, since TRBJ2-5 better matches the DNA end. Germline V gene lookup returns CDR1 SGHTA and CDR2 FQGNSA. The CDR3 spans 16 residues. The CDR3 loop reads CASSPLGGVGFGTQYF. The CDR3 DNA sequence: TGTGCCAGCAGCCCCCTAGGGGGAGTGGGTTTTGGTACCCAGTACTTC.

This clonotype was counted a few times. This chain links TRBV7-6 with TRBJ1-6, with 7 bases lining up with TRBD1. The J segment lost 7 bases and the V segment lost 5 bases, leaving 8 bases of the junction unmatched. The CDR3 runs to 15 residues. Germline V gene data show CDR1 as SGHVS and CDR2 as FNYEAQ. CDR3 amino acids: CASSPTTGVNSPLHF. The CDR3 nucleotides read TGTGCCAGCAGCCCAACCACAGGGGTAAATTCACCCCTCCACTTT. The whole variable domain, filled in from reference TRBV7-6 and TRBJ1-6, reads GAGVSQSPRYKVTKRGQDVALRCDPISGHVSLYWYRQALGQGPEFLTYFNYEAQQDKSGLPNDRFSAERPEGSISTLTIQRTEQRDSAMYRCASSPTTGVNSPLHFGNGTRLTVT.

The chain employs TRBV5-1 and TRBJ2-7, with D possibly TRBD1 on 5 matching bases. The germline gives CDR1 SGHRS, CDR2 YFSETQ. V gave up 1 base and J gave up 1 base, with 15 bases separating them. This CDR3 is 16 amino acids long. CDR3 nucleotide sequence: TGCGCCAGCAGCTTGTTACTTGGCAGGGCTTCCTACGAGCAGTACTTC. Amino acids: CASSLLLGRASYEQYF.

This clonotype is termed medium-sized. V is TRBV5-1 and J is TRBJ2-1; tentatively, D is TRBD2 (5 bases). V shed 7 bases and J shed 0 bases, with 20 bases lying between them. CDR3 length equals 17 residues. CDR1 and CDR2 (germline): SGHRS, YFSETQ. The CDR3 bases are TGCGCCAGCTTCGACGGGGTAGGTTTAAACTCCTACAATGAGCAGTTCTTC. The encoded protein is CASFDGVGLNSYNEQFF.

This clonotype came up a few times. This CDR3 reads CASRPITSSYNEQFF. The CDR3 coding sequence is TGCGCCAGCAGGCCGATCACGAGCTCCTACAATGAGCAGTTCTTC. The rearrangement uses TRBV5-1 and TRBJ2-1; D gene uncertain. Trimming shortened V by 5 bases and J by 0 bases, and 12 bases separated the two germline ends. Germline assignment: CDR1 SGHRS and CDR2 YFSETQ. The CDR3 spans 15 residues.

Only a few counts were recorded for this clonotype. The junction differs from germline at one of its ends, possibly a read error. V is TRBV29-1 and J is TRBJ2-5; possible D gene TRBD1, 6 bases. In germline, CDR1 is SQVTM, CDR2 ANQGSEA. The CDR3 loop spans 13 amino acids. In DNA form, the CDR3 reads TGCAGCGTGGGGGTAGCAGGGACAACGGCCCAGTGCTTC. It encodes CSVGVAGTTAQCF.

The chain couples TRBV5-6 to TRBJ2-3, with D unresolved. CDR1 is SGHDT, CDR2 YYEEEE, per germline. The CDR3 is 17 residues long. V shed 5 bases and J shed 1 base, with 20 bases lying between them. The CDR3 here is CASSLVVATTRTDTQYF. The CDR3 coding sequence is TGTGCCAGCAGTCTCGTAGTCGCGACGACCCGCACAGATACGCAGTATTTT.

This clonotype has a handful of counts. The rearrangement uses TRBV7-2 and TRBJ2-1; D gene unclear. Looked up from germline, CDR1 is SGHTA and CDR2 is FQGNSA. CDR3 length: 16 residues. V lost 2 bases and J 2 bases, leaving 13 bases between the germline ends. CDR3 region: CASSLYTQIPYNEQFF. CDR3 nucleotide sequence: TGTGCCAGCAGCTTATATACCCAAATACCCTACAATGAGCAGTTCTTC.

V is TRBV18 and J is TRBJ1-1; no definite D call. The ends were cut back, 0 bases at V and 11 bases at J, with 10 bases in the middle. Germline loops: CDR1 KGHSH, CDR2 LQKENI. CDR3 size: 12 residues. The CDR3 region is CASSPPVGHAFF. CDR3 nucleotide sequence: TGTGCCAGCTCACCACCGGTTGGGCACGCTTTCTTT.

Comments on this clonotype: A junction boundary mismatches the germline segment, possibly from a read error. The chain links TRBV5-1 to TRBJ2-3, with a weak D call TRBD1 (5 bases). Germline lookup yields CDR1 SGHRS and CDR2 YFSETQ. This CDR3 spans 15 amino acids. The CDR3: CASSLGSPSTGTQYF. CDR3 nucleotides: TGCGCCAGCAGCTTGGGGTCCCCGAGCACAGGTACGCAGTATTTT.

This clonotype was detected only a few times. V gene TRBV6-1 combines with J gene TRBJ2-3, with D unclear. Trimming took 4 bases from V and 4 from J, leaving 9 bases between them. This CDR3 is 13 amino acids long. Germline V gene sequence: CDR1 MNHNS, CDR2 SASEGT. As DNA, the CDR3 is TGTGCCAGCAGTGCCGAGCAGTCAGATACGCAGTATTTT. This encodes CASSAEQSDTQYF.